A single T cell receptor beta chain is shown here with its context. The antigen is undetermined. Use of 60 Vbeta and 13 Jbeta primers characterized the PCR. TCRdb keeps only in-frame clones here, not all; method: immunoSEQ multiplex PCR. The repertoire holds approximately 100,000 clones, approximately 66% seen once, with approximately 3.5% in the top ten. The junction had 6 bases not matched to a gene; V was cut back by 4 bases and J by 9 bases. The germline gives CDR1 MDHEN, CDR2 SYDVKM. The CDR3 has 13 residues. This sample was taken from a study of cytomegalovirus exposure and HLA in healthy donors. Turning to the study itself: For the 300 to 400 genotyped donors, 75% to 90% fell within the Caucasian-associated ancestry cluster. Overall study findings and caveats: Earlier analysis yielded a pattern in which most TCR beta V segments were productive about 90% or about 30% of the time. HLA allele associations emerged for around 15,000 TCR beta sequences in a later analysis, at 0.05 false discovery rate. Per a later analysis, HLA-associated TCR beta chains showed more clonal expansion than other, equally common TCR beta chains.

Material for sequencing was PBMCs. This clonotype was obtained from a woman aged 50 to 65 in good health and CMV-seronegative. The chain is built from TRBV28 and TRBJ2-1, with 7 nucleotides matching TRBD2. This CDR3 reads CASSSVAGSEQFF. As DNA, the CDR3 is TGTGCCAGCAGTTCCGTAGCGGGCAGTGAGCAGTTCTTC.